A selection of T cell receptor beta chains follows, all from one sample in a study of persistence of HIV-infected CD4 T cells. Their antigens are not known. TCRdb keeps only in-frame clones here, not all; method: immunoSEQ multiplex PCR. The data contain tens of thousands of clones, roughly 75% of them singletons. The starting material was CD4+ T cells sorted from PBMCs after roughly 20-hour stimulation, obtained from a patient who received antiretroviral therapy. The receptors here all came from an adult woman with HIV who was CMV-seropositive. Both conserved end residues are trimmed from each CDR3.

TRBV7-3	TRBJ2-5	ASSLTPDPLETQY
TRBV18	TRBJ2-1	ASSPRSGEYNEQF
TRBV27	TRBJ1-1	ASSPLGLNTEAF
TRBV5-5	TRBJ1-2	ASIGLLDYGYT
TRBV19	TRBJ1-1	ASSITAEAF
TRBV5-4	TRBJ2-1	ASSLSRTGPNNEQF
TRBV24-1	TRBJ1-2	ATSGGQRYGYT
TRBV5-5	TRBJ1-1	ASSFQGTTEAF
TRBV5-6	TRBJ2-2	ASSYRNTGELF
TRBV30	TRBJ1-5	AWRATTGTGSRGQPQH
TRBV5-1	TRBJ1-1	ASSPRGLNTEAF
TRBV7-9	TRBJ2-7	ASSMGDPPYEQY
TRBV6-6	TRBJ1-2	ASSSRTGPSNYGYT
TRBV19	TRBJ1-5	ASSTTGNSQPQH
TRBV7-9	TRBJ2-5	ASSLPPPPY
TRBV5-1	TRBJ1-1	ASSLSTANTEAF
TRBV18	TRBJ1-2	ASSPSGQFYGYT
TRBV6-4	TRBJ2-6	ASSAGAGANVLT
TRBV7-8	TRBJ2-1	ASSHSGYSDNEQF
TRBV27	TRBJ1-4	ASREGGTGEKLF
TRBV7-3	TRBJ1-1	ASSNRATEAF
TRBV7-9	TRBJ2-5	ASSTGANPGETQY
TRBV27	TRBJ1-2	ASSLNGARGYT
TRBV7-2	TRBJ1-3	ASSTGPGNTIY
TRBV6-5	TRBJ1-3	ASTGNGNTIY
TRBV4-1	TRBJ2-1	ASSQDQRRRGEGSNEQF
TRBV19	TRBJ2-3	ASGDSRADTQY
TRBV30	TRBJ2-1	AWSTGQGLNEQF
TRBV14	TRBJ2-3	ASSQVRTRGTDTQY
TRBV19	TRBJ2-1	ASSIGGTGGAGGKQF
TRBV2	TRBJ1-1	ASSVTPGTEAF
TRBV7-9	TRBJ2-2	ASSVVRWSSAEGSGELF
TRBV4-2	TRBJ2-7	ASSQDLGNSYEQY
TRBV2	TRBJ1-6	ASSLQRGGNSPLH
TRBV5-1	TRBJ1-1	ASSPLQGGTEAF
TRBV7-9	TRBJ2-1	ASSLPAVRSEQF
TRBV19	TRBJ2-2	ASSSPGQGHTGELF
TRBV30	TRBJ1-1	AWSAVGFSNTEAF
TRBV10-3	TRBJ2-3	AITQGARGDTQY
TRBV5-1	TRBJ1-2	ASSVGDRPGYGYT
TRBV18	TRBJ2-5	ASSPRPQETQY
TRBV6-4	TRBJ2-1	ASSETGGSYNEQF
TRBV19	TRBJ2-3	ASGRGALAGSTQY
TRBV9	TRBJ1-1	ASSVVPSAHEAF
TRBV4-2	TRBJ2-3	ASSQASPNTDTQY
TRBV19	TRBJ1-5	ASSAGGSQPQH
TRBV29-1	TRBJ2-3	SVVRPGLAYTDTQY
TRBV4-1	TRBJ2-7	ASSQDIGGGNYEQY
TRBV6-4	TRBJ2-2	ASSQTPNTGELF
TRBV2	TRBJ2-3	ASSDRGTGVDTQY
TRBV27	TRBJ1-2	ASRTTVNYGYT
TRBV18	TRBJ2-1	ASSRQRGRGENNEQF
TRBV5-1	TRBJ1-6	ASSRDASNSPLH
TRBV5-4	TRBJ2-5	ASSVQETQY
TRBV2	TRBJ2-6	ASSAMGGFGANVLT